These 7 T cell receptor beta chains came from one sample sequenced in a study of blood T cell repertoires in COVID-19. Sequencing was performed with immunoSEQ multiplex PCR; in TCRdb, only in-frame clones are kept and a portion is missing. The sample contains approximately 97,000 clones, roughly 87% of which appear only once. The sample consisted of peripheral blood. The receptors shown here come from a woman aged 45 to 65 with COVID-19, enrolled during active disease.

The chain uses TRBV4-2 and TRBJ2-5; D is possibly TRBD1 (6 bases). The germline V gene has CDR1 LGHNA and CDR2 YNFKEQ. V was trimmed by 2 bases and J by 5 bases, leaving 12 bases between them. This CDR3 has 14 amino acids. The CDR3 DNA reads TGTGCCAGCAGCCAAAGCAGGGGTGTTGAGACCCAGTACTTC. This sequence encodes CASSQSRGVETQYF.

This clone was seen a few times. The chain links TRBV3-1 (or the pseudogene TRBV3-2) to TRBJ2-1; the match to TRBD2 covers 10 bases. The CDR3 is 15 residues long. Germline V gene lookup returns CDR1 LGHDT and CDR2 YNNKEL (reference sequence). V lost 1 base, J lost 5 bases, and 2 bases stayed unmatched. The chain's CDR3 is CASSQGTSGNNEQFF. CDR3 sequence (DNA): TGTGCCAGCAGCCAAGGGACTAGCGGCAACAATGAGCAGTTCTTC.

This clone was seen more than once but under ten times. The chain couples TRBV29-1 to TRBJ1-1; 8 nucleotides agree with TRBD1. Germline V gives CDR1 SQVTM, CDR2 ANQGSEA. After removal of 6 bases from V and 3 bases from J, the junction contained 9 bases not matched to a gene. The CDR3 spans 14 residues. This CDR3 reads CSVQWTGRDTEAFF. DNA for the CDR3: TGCAGCGTACAATGGACAGGGAGGGACACTGAAGCTTTCTTT. The full variable domain, in which reference TRBV29-1 and TRBJ1-1 provide the parts outside the CDR3, is SAVISQKPSRDICQRGTSLTIQCQVDSQVTMMFWYRQQPGQSLTLIATANQGSEATYESGFVIDKFPISRPNLTFSTLTVSNMSPEDSSIYLCSVQWTGRDTEAFFGQGTRLTVV.

The chain recombines TRBV2 with TRBJ2-1, with 8 bases lining up with TRBD1. V was pared by 5 bases and J by 7 bases, with 16 bases of the junction left unmatched. CDR3 size: 17 residues. Germline lookup yields CDR1 SNHLY and CDR2 FYNNEI. CDR3 sequence: CASSPGTGQGNGNEQFF. The CDR3 DNA follows: TGTGCCAGCAGTCCCGGGACCGGACAGGGAAATGGGAATGAGCAGTTCTTC. Full variable domain (rest looked up from reference TRBV2 and TRBJ2-1): EPEVTQTPSHQVTQMGQEVILRCVPISNHLYFYWYRQILGQKVEFLVSFYNNEISEKSEIFDDQFSVERPDGSNFTLKIRSTKLEDSAMYFCASSPGTGQGNGNEQFFGPGTRLTVL.

The chain joins TRBV4-3 to TRBJ1-3; D call uncertain. Per germline, CDR1 LGHNA and CDR2 YSLEER. Trimming cost V 4 bases and J 1 base, with 11 bases left between them. The length of the CDR3 is 15 residues. CDR3 in amino acids: CASSPTSGSGNTIYF. The CDR3 DNA follows: TGCGCCAGCAGCCCGACGTCAGGTTCTGGAAACACCATATATTTT.

The rearrangement links TRBV14 to TRBJ2-3; maybe TRBD1 (6 bases). Germline CDR1 reads SGHDN; CDR2 reads FVKESK. V lost 6 bases and J 6 bases, leaving 16 bases between the germline ends. This CDR3 contains 14 residues. The CDR3 reads CASSMGARSDTQYF. CDR3 coding DNA: TGTGCCAGCAGTATGGGGGCGAGGTCGGATACGCAGTATTTT.

The rearrangement uses TRBV2 and TRBJ2-5, with 15 bases lining up with TRBD2. The length of the CDR3 is 18 residues. V lost 5 bases to trimming and J lost 2 bases; unmatched junction nucleotides: 9. Germline CDR1 SNHLY, CDR2 FYNNEI. In nucleotides, the CDR3 is TGTGCCAGCAGTAGATGGACTAGCGGGGGGGACCTTCAAGAGACCCAGTACTTC. It encodes CASSRWTSGGDLQETQYF.